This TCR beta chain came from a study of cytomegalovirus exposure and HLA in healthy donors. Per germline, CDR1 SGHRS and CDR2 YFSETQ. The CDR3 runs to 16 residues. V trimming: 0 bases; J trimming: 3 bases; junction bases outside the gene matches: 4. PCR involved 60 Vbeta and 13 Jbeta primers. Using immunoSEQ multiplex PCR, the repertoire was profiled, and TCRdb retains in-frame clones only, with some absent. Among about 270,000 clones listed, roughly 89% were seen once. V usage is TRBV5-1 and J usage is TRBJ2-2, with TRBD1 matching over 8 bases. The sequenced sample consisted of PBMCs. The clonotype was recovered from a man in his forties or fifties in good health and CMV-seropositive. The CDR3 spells CASSLDGTGYTGELFF. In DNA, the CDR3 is TGCGCCAGCAGCTTGGATGGGACAGGATACACCGGGGAGCTGTTTTTT.